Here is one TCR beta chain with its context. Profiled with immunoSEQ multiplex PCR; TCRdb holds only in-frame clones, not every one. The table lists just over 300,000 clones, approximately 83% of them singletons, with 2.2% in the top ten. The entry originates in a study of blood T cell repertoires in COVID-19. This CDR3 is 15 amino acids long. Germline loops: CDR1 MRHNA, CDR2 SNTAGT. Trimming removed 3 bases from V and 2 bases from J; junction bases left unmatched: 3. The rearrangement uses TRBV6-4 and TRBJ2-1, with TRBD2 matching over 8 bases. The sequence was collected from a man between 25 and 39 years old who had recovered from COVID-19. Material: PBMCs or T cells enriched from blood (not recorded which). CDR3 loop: CASSEAGGTYNEQFF. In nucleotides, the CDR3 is TGTGCCAGCAGTGAGGCGGGGGGAACCTACAATGAGCAGTTCTTC.